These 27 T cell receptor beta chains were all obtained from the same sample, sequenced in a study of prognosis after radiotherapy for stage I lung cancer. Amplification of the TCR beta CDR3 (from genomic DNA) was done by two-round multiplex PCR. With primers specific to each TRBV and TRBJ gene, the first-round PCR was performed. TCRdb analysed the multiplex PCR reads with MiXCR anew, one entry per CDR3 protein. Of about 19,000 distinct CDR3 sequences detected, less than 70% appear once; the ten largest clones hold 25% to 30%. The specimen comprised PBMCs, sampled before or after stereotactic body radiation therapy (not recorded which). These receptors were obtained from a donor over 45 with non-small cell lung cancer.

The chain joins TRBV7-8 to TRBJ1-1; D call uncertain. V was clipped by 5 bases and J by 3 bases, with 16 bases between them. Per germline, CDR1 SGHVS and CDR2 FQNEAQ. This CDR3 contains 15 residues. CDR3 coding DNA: TGTGCCAGCAGCCCAATGGCACGGTCTGACACTGAAGCTTTCTTT. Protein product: CASSPMARSDTEAFF.

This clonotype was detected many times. CDR3 sequence (DNA): TGTGCCAGCAGCCTCGGGACTACCAATGAGCAGTTCTTC. It specifies CASSLGTTNEQFF. This chain joins TRBV9 and TRBJ2-1, with TRBD2 matching 7 bases. Germline CDR1 reads SGDLS; CDR2 reads YYNGEE. V shed 4 bases, J shed 6 bases, and the junction held 4 bases outside the gene matches. The CDR3 has 13 residues.

The CDR3 protein is CSATRTSRDEQYF. The DNA of the CDR3 is TGCAGTGCTACCAGGACTAGTCGCGACGAGCAGTACTTC. The chain combines TRBV20-1 with TRBJ2-7; 7 nucleotides line up with TRBD2. CDR1 and CDR2 from the germline V gene are DFQATT and SNEGSKA (reference sequence). The trim removed 4 bases at V and 5 bases at J, leaving 8 bases unmatched. CDR3 length: 13 residues.

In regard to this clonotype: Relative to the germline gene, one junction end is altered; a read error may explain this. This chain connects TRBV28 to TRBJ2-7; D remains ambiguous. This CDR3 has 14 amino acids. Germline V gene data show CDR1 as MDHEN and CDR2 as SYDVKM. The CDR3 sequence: CSSRDPSRSYEQYF. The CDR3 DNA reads TGTTCCAGCCGTGACCCCTCTCGATCCTACGAGCAGTACTTC.

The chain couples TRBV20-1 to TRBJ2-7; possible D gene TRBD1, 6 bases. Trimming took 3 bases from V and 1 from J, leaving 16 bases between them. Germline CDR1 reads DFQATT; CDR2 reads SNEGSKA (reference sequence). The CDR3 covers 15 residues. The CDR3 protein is CSARVIGQRSYEQYF. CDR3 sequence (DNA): TGCAGTGCTAGGGTTATCGGACAGAGATCCTACGAGCAGTACTTC.

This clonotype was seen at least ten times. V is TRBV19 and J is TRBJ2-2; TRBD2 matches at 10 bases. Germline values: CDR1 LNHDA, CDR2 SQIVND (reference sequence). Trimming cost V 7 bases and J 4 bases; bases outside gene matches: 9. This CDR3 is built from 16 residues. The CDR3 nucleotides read TGTGCCAGTACCCCCCCTAGCGGGAGACCCACCGGGGAGCTGTTTTTT. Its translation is CASTPPSGRPTGELFF.

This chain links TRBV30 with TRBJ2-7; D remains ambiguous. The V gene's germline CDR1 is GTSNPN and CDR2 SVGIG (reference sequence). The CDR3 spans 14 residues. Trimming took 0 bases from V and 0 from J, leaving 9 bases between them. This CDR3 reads CAWSVEGFSYEQYF. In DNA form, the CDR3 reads TGTGCCTGGAGTGTAGAAGGATTCTCCTACGAGCAGTACTTC. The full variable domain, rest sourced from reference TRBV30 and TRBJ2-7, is SQTIHQWPATLVQPVGSPLSLECTVEGTSNPNLYWYRQAAGRGLQLLFYSVGIGQISSEVPQNLSASRPQDRQFILSSKKLLLSDSGFYLCAWSVEGFSYEQYFGPGTRLTVT.

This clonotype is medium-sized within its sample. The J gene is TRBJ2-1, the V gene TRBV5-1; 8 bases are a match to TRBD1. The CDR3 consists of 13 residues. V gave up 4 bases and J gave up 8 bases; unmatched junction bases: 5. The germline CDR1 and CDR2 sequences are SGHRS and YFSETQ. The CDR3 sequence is CASSVTGVHEQFF. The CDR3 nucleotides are TGCGCCAGCAGCGTGACAGGGGTGCATGAGCAGTTCTTC.

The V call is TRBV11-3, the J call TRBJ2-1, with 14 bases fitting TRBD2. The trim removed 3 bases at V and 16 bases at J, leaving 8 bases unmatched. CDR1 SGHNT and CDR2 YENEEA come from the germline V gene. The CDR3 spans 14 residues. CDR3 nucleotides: TGTGCCAGCAGCTTCACGGGACTAGCGGGAGATGATTTCTTC. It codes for CASSFTGLAGDDFF.

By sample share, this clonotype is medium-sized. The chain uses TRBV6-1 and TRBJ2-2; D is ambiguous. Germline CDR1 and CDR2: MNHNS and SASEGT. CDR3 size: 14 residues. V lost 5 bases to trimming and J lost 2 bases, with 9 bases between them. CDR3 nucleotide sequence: TGTGCCAGCAGTCCGGTGATCAACACCGGGGAGCTGTTTTTT. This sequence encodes CASSPVINTGELFF.

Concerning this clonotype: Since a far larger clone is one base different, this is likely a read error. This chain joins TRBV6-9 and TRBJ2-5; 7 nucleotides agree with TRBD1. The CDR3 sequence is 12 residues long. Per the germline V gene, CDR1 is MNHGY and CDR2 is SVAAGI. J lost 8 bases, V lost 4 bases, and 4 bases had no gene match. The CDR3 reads CASSSQGHTQYF. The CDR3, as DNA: TGTGCCAGCAGTTCACAGGGGCATACCCAGTACTTC.

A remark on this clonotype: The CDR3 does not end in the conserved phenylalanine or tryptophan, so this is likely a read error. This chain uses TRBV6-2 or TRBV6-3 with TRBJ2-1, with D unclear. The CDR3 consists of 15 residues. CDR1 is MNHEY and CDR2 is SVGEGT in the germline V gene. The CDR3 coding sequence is TGTGCCAGCAGTTTGACTTGGACGAGCCACAATAAGCAGTTCCTC. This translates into CASSLTWTSHNKQFL.

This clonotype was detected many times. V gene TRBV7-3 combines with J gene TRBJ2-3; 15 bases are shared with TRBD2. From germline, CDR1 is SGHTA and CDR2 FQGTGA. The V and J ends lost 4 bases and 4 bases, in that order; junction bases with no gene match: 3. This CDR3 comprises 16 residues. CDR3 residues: CASSSGLAGGPDTQYF. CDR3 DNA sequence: TGTGCCAGCAGCTCGGGACTAGCGGGAGGTCCAGATACGCAGTATTTT.

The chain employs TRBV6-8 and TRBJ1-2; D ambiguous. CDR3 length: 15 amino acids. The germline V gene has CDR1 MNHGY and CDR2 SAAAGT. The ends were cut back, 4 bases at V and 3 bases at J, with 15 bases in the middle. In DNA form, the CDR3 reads TGTGCCAGCAGTTCATACGGGAAAGCTGACTATGGCTACACCTTC. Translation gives CASSSYGKADYGYTF.

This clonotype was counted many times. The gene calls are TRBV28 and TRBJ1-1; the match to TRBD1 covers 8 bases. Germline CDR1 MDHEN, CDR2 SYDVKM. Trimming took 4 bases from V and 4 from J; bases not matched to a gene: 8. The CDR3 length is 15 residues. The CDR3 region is CASSSPGTGGTEAFF. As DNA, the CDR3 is TGTGCCAGCAGTTCCCCAGGGACAGGCGGCACTGAAGCTTTCTTT.

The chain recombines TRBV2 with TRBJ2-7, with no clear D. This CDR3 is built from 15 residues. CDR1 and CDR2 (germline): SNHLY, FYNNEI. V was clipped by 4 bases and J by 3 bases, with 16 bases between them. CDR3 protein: CASSGVSDLHYEQYF. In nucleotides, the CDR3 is TGTGCCAGCAGTGGTGTGTCAGACCTTCACTACGAGCAGTACTTC.

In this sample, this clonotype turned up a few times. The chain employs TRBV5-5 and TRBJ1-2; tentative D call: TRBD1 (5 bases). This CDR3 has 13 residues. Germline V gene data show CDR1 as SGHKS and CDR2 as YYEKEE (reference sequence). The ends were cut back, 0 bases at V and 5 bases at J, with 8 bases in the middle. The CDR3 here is CASSLGGEYGYTF. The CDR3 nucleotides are TGTGCCAGCAGCTTGGGGGGCGAATATGGCTACACCTTC.

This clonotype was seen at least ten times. The CDR3 reads CASSSLSYEQYF. CDR3 coding DNA: TGTGCCAGCAGTTCTCTCAGCTACGAGCAGTACTTC. This sequence joins TRBV6-2 or TRBV6-3 and TRBJ2-7; D uncertain. CDR1 is MNHEY and CDR2 is SVGEGT in the germline V gene. The CDR3 length is 12 residues. Trimming left V 4 bases short and J 3 bases short, with 7 bases between.

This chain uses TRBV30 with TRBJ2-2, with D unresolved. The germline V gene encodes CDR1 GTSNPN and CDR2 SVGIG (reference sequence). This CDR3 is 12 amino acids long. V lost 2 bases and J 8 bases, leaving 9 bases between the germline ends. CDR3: CAWSSIAGELFF. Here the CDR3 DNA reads TGTGCCTGGAGTAGCATTGCGGGGGAGCTGTTTTTT.

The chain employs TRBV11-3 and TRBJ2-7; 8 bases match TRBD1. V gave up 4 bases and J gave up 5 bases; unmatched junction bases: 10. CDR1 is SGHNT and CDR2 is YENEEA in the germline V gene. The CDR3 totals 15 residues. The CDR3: CASSWGTGHLDEQYF. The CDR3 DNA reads TGTGCCAGCAGCTGGGGGACAGGCCACTTGGACGAGCAGTACTTC.

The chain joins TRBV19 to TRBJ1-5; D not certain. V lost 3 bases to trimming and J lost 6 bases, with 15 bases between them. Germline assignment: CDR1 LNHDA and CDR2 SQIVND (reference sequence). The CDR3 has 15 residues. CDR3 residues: CASSINPRMSQPQHF. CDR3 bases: TGTGCCAGTAGTATCAACCCAAGGATGAGTCAGCCCCAGCATTTT.

CDR3 residues: CASSTSGGASYEQYF. For the CDR3, the DNA is TGTGCCAGCAGTACTTCAGGGGGCGCCTCCTACGAGCAGTACTTC. The gene calls are TRBV6-1 and TRBJ2-7, with 8 nucleotides matching TRBD1. The length of the CDR3 is 15 residues. Germline V gene sequence: CDR1 MNHNS, CDR2 SASEGT. With 5 bases clipped from V and 0 bases from J, the junction kept 6 bases outside the gene matches.

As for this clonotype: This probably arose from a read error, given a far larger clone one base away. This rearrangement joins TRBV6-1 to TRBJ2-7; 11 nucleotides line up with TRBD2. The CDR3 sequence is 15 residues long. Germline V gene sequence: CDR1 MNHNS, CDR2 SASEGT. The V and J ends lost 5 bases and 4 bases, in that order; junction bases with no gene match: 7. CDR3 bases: TGTGCCAGCAGTTTACTAGCGGGAGTGCCTTACGAGCAGTACTTC. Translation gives CASSLLAGVPYEQYF.

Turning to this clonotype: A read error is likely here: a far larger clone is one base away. The CDR3 nucleotides read TGTGCCAGCAGTTATATCACGGACCGGCGTGGCATTCAGTACTTC. It is translated as CASSYITDRRGIQYF. The J gene is TRBJ2-7, the V gene TRBV5-6; D gene unclear. The end of the DNA aligns better with TRBJ2-4, so the J call may be wrong. Germline loops: CDR1 SGHDT, CDR2 YYEEEE. This CDR3 has 15 amino acids.

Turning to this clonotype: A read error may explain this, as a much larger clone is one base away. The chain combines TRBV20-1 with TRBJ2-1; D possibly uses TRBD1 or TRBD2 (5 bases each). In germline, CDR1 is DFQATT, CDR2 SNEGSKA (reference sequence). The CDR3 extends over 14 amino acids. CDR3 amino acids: CSSRDPGPRNEQFF. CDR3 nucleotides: TGCAGTTCTAGAGACCCGGGGCCGAGAAATGAGCAGTTCTTC.

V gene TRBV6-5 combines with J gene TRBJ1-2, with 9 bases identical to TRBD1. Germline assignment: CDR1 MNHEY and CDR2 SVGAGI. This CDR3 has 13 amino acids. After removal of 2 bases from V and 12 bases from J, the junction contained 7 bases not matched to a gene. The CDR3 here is CASSYTEGQGHTF. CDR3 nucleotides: TGTGCCAGCAGTTACACGGAGGGACAGGGACACACCTTC.

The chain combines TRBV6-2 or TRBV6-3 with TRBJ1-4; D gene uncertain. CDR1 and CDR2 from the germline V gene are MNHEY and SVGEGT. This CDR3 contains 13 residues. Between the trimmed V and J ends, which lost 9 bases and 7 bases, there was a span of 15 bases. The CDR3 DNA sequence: TGTGCCAGTTCAACGCCCGGGGTTGAAAAACTGTTTTTT. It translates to CASSTPGVEKLFF.